Listed below are T cell receptor beta chains from one sample, sequenced in a study of blood T cell repertoires in COVID-19. Measured with immunoSEQ multiplex PCR; TCRdb has only the in-frame clones, and not every one. This table has 88,000 or so clones, over 65% appearing once. Material: peripheral blood. These receptors were obtained from a human donor in a cohort sampled during active COVID-19. Each CDR3 is given with its conserved first and last residue. D genes are given only for firm matches. Clone sizes are given selectively: once, few, many, or a class where the clone is expanded.

abundance	d_gene	v_gene	j_gene	CDR3nt	CDR3aa
NA	NA	TRBV2	TRBJ1-2	TGTGCCAGCAGTGAATCCCAGGCAGGCTATGGCTACACCTTC	CASSESQAGYGYTF
NA	NA	TRBV2	TRBJ1-5	TGTGCCAGCAGTGAAGGTGCAGTTAGCAATCAGCCCCAGCATTTT	CASSEGAVSNQPQHF
NA	NA	TRBV11-3	TRBJ2-2	TGTGCCAGCAGCCCGAGCTTTACCGGGGAGCTGTTTTTT	CASSPSFTGELFF
NA	NA	TRBV28	TRBJ2-7	TGTGCCAGCAGCCCCGGTAACTCCTACGAGCAGTACTTC	CASSPGNSYEQYF
NA	TRBD1	TRBV6-6	TRBJ2-7	TGTGCCAGCAGTTACTCTACCGGGACAGGAGCCTACGAGCAGTACTTC	CASSYSTGTGAYEQYF
NA	TRBD2	TRBV15	TRBJ2-2	TGTGCCACCAGCAGAGCGACTAGCGGTTTTCTTCCCGGGGAGCTGTTTTTT	CATSRATSGFLPGELFF
NA	TRBD1	TRBV19	TRBJ2-7	TGTGCCAGTAGTATTGGCCAGGGGGTCATGTACGAGCAGTACTTC	CASSIGQGVMYEQYF
NA	NA	TRBV30	TRBJ1-2	TGTGCCTGGAGTCAAAAGGACTCAGGAGTCTATGGCTACACCTTC	CAWSQKDSGVYGYTF
once	TRBD2	TRBV28	TRBJ2-7	TGTGCAACGGGGACTAGCGGAAATACCTACGAGCAGTACTTC	CATGTSGNTYEQYF
NA	TRBD2	TRBV25-1	TRBJ2-2	TGTGCCAGCATCAAAGGCGGGGGGCCCGGGGAGCTGTTTTTT	CASIKGGGPGELFF
NA	NA	TRBV3-1/TRBV3-2	TRBJ1-5	TGTGCCAGCAGCCAAGTAACAGGCGATCAGCCCCAGCATTTT	CASSQVTGDQPQHF
NA	TRBD1	TRBV5-1	TRBJ2-3	TGCGCCAGCAGCTTGGACGGGACAGGGGGCTCAGATACGCAGTATTTT	CASSLDGTGGSDTQYF
once	NA	TRBV4-1	TRBJ1-5	TGCGCCAGCAGCCAAGATTATAATCAGCCCCAGCATTTT	CASSQDYNQPQHF
NA	TRBD1	TRBV9	TRBJ2-5	TGTGCCAGCAGCGTAGGAACAGGGGTTCAAGAGACCCAGTACTTC	CASSVGTGVQETQYF
NA	NA	TRBV4-2	TRBJ2-6	TGTGCCAGCAGCCGCCGTAGTGGGGGGACTGGGGCCAACGTCCTGACTTTC	CASSRRSGGTGANVLTF
once	NA	TRBV12-3/TRBV12-4	TRBJ1-2	TGTGCCAGCAGCCCACAGGTTAGCTATGGCTACACCTTC	CASSPQVSYGYTF
NA	NA	TRBV29-1	TRBJ2-1	TGCAGCCTGACAGGCTCGGTTAATGAGCAGTTCTTC	CSLTGSVNEQFF
few	NA	TRBV9	TRBJ1-4	TGTGCCAGCAGCCCAGACTTAACTAATGAAAAACTGTTTTTT	CASSPDLTNEKLFF
NA	TRBD2	TRBV29-1	TRBJ2-5	TGCAGCGTTCCCAGACTAGCGGGGGTGCAAGAGACCCAGTACTTC	CSVPRLAGVQETQYF
NA	TRBD1	TRBV11-2	TRBJ2-2	TGTGCCAGCAGGATTAAGATGGGGGGACAGGGCTACACCGGGGAGCTGTTTTTT	CASRIKMGGQGYTGELFF